This T cell receptor beta chain emerged from a study of beta chain features in type 1 diabetes. Overall study context: There were about 110,000,000 sorted cells examined across all samples. Study-wide points: Moderately but significantly shorter TCRB CDR3s were found in Type 1 diabetes patients in all four CD4+ subsets. In type 1 diabetes patients, VDJ junctions had fewer insertions; deletions at these junctions were more frequent. Relative to healthy donors, patients appeared to have naive, central memory and Treg TCRB repertoires that were more similar.

Unmatched junction bases numbered 3, after V lost 6 bases and J lost 6 bases. This CDR3 is 13 amino acids long. Germline values: CDR1 MDHEN, CDR2 SYDVKM. Populations isolated by sorting all had purity greater than 95%. As to this clone: Its antigen remains unknown. This sample includes further DNA sequences coding for the same CDR3.

Reverse transcription of all isolated RNA meant that expressed TCRB transcripts were sequenced. Produced via immunoSEQ multiplex PCR; TCRdb's table is partial and in-frame only. In the table there are under 200,000 clones, around 10% of which are singletons. The chain is built from TRBV28 and TRBJ2-3, with 10 positions matching TRBD1. The TCR originated in a young man with type 1 diabetes. Sample: central memory CD4+ T cells from blood. This chain's CDR3 is CASRRQGADTQYF. The CDR3 DNA follows: TGTGCCAGCAGGCGACAGGGGGCTGATACGCAGTATTTT.